Below, one T cell receptor beta chain is given with its context. Its antigen remains unknown. The germline V and J ends were trimmed by 3 bases and 7 bases, with 10 bases remaining between them. Per the germline V gene, CDR1 is SGHVS and CDR2 is FNYEAQ. This CDR3 has 14 residues. With the Oncomine TCR Beta short-read assay, DNA from cultured CD4+ T cells was sequenced. TCRdb recomputed calls from the PCR reads with MiXCR, one row per CDR3 protein. This table holds over 10,000 distinct CDR3 sequences, 53% found once. The sample belongs to a study of vaccination and CD4 T cells after COVID-19. The treatment: roughly ten-day PBMC culture with coronavirus spike peptide pools or control peptides (ViraFEST assay).

The clonotype comes from a human donor who had recovered from COVID-19. The chain has TRBV7-6 and TRBJ1-6; TRBD1 might be the D (5 bases). The sequencing input was CD4+ T cells from blood, cultured in vitro. The CDR3 nucleotides read TGTGCCAGCAGCTTGCAGGGACCGAATTCACCCCTCCACTTT. This gives the protein CASSLQGPNSPLHF.